The entry below gives a single T cell receptor beta chain sequence along with its context. This CDR3 is built from 13 residues. V was pared by 2 bases and J by 7 bases, with 12 bases between. Germline V lookup: CDR1 DFQATT, CDR2 SNEGSKA (reference sequence). A second PCR of roughly 7 to 11 cycles used a sample-barcoded 5' primer and a J-beta primer mix. TCRdb reprocessed the 5' RACE reads via MiXCR and lists one record per CDR3 protein. The table lists more than 1 million distinct CDR3 sequences, 40% to 50% of them singletons. The data originate from a study of blood T cells in healthy people across ages.

Sequencing was done on a sample of blood. This chain joins TRBV20-1 and TRBJ2-1; D is perhaps TRBD2 (7 bases). The source is a woman aged 60 to 75 in good health. The chain's CDR3 is CSARNSGTNEQFF. The CDR3 DNA is TGCAGTGCTAGAAACAGCGGGACAAATGAGCAGTTCTTC.